The 5 T cell receptor beta chains in this list originate from one sample, sequenced in a study of cytomegalovirus exposure and HLA in healthy donors. Primers for the PCR totalled 60 Vbeta and 13 Jbeta. Data came from immunoSEQ multiplex PCR; TCRdb stores just in-frame clones and leaves some out. The sample lists 100,000 to 150,000 clones, under 12% occurring once. Sequenced: PBMCs. Source of these receptors: a woman under 30 in good health and CMV-seropositive.

The chain joins TRBV6-6 to TRBJ2-2; 8 bases fit TRBD1. V shed 6 bases, J shed 1 base, and the junction held 1 base outside the gene matches. The CDR3 contains 14 residues. Germline CDR1 MNHNY, CDR2 SVGAGI (reference sequence). The chain's CDR3 is CASRDRENTGELFF. The CDR3, as DNA: TGTGCCAGCAGGGACAGGGAGAACACCGGGGAGCTGTTTTTT.

The sample holds a few counts of this clone. The J gene is TRBJ1-2, the V gene TRBV7-9; D is ambiguous. The length of the CDR3 is 10 residues. CDR1 and CDR2 (germline): SEHNR, FQNEAQ (reference sequence). CDR3 coding DNA: TGTGCGTTGTCCAGCTATGGCTACACCTTC. Its translation is CALSSYGYTF.

A few counts support this clone. The genes are TRBV29-1 and TRBJ2-7; the match to TRBD2 covers 8 bases. Germline CDR1 and CDR2: SQVTM and ANQGSEA. This CDR3 spans 16 amino acids. V was clipped by 4 bases and J by 0 bases; unmatched bases: 11. CDR3 in amino acids: CSVVTLRSGSSYEQYF. DNA of the CDR3: TGCAGCGTTGTAACCCTACGGAGCGGGAGCTCCTACGAGCAGTACTTC.

CDR3 amino acids: CAISEIVNTEAFF. CDR3 DNA: TGTGCCATCAGTGAGATAGTGAACACTGAAGCTTTCTTT. The rearrangement links TRBV10-3 to TRBJ1-1; no reliable D call. V was trimmed by 2 bases and J by 0 bases, leaving 4 bases between them. Germline CDR1 is ENHRY and CDR2 is SYGVKD. There are 13 residues in the CDR3.

The J gene is TRBJ1-1, the V gene TRBV28; D unclear. Germline V gives CDR1 MDHEN, CDR2 SYDVKM. The CDR3 loop spans 12 amino acids. V gave up 4 bases and J gave up 4 bases, with 7 bases separating them. Here the CDR3 DNA reads TGTGCCAGCAGTTCAAGAGCCACTGAAGCTTTCTTT. Translating gives CASSSRATEAFF.